The 20 T cell receptor beta chains below were found in one sample sequenced in a study of beta chain features in type 1 diabetes. Investigators reverse transcribed all isolated RNA, so they sequenced expressed TCRB transcripts. The method was immunoSEQ multiplex PCR; TCRdb's version includes in-frame clones alone and lacks a portion of them. The sample has roughly 180,000 clones; more than 10% are singletons. Sequenced input: central memory CD4+ T cells from blood. The origin of the receptors is a woman between 18 and 29 years old in good health.

This rearrangement joins TRBV19 to TRBJ2-5, with 8 positions matching TRBD1. After removal of 9 bases from V and 3 bases from J, the junction contained 6 bases not matched to a gene. Germline-derived CDR1 and CDR2 are LNHDA and SQIVND (reference sequence). The CDR3 runs to 13 residues. CDR3 region: CASGRGREETQYF. The DNA for the CDR3 is TGTGCCAGCGGCAGGGGGCGAGAAGAGACCCAGTACTTC. The full variable domain, rest sourced from reference TRBV19 and TRBJ2-5, is DGGITQSPKYLFRKEGQNVTLSCEQNLNHDAMYWYRQDPGQGLRLIYYSQIVNDFQKGDIAEGYSVSREKKESFPLTVTSAQKNPTAFYLCASGRGREETQYFGPGTRLLVL.

This clone was seen a few times. The chain joins TRBV29-1 to TRBJ1-1, with D tentatively TRBD1 (5 bases). Germline CDR1 is SQVTM and CDR2 is ANQGSEA. The CDR3 has 14 amino acids. Trimming cost V 6 bases and J 1 base, with 15 bases left between them. The CDR3 nucleotides read TGCAGCGTGGGTCCGGCAGGGCGGAACACTGAAGCTTTCTTT. It specifies CSVGPAGRNTEAFF.

The chain carries TRBV10-1 and TRBJ2-7, with D perhaps TRBD1 (6 bases). Germline-derived CDR1 and CDR2 are WNHNN and SYGVQD (reference sequence). V was shortened by 4 bases and J by 5 bases, with 18 bases between the two germline ends. The CDR3 has 15 residues. The CDR3 DNA reads as TGCGCCAGCAGTGTCGGTTTAGGGACAACCAACGAGCAGTACTTC. This gives the protein CASSVGLGTTNEQYF.

The chain links TRBV27 to TRBJ2-1; D perhaps matches TRBD2 (6 bases). The CDR3 has 15 amino acids. V lost 1 base to trimming and J lost 4 bases, with 11 bases between them. Germline-derived CDR1 and CDR2 are MNHEY and SMNVEV (reference sequence). CDR3 sequence reads: CASSLWGEEYNEQFF. CDR3 nucleotide sequence: TGTGCCAGCAGTTTATGGGGGGAGGAATACAATGAGCAGTTCTTC.

This clone was seen many times. The DNA for the CDR3 is TGTGCCAGCAGCCCACAGGGACTAGCGGACTACAATGAGCAGTTCTTC. Its protein product is CASSPQGLADYNEQFF. The chain couples TRBV7-2 to TRBJ2-1; the match to TRBD2 covers 11 bases. The CDR3 totals 16 residues. Germline CDR1 reads SGHTA; CDR2 reads FQGNSA. The V segment lost 5 bases and the J segment 3 bases; nucleotides outside the gene matches: 6.

Only a few counts were recorded for this clone. The gene calls are TRBV28 and TRBJ1-5; D gene ambiguous. The germline V and J ends were trimmed by 8 bases and 4 bases, with 9 bases remaining between them. The germline gives CDR1 MDHEN, CDR2 SYDVKM. The CDR3 totals 12 residues. The CDR3 sequence is CASLEENQPQHF. The CDR3 nucleotides are TGTGCCAGCTTAGAAGAGAATCAGCCCCAGCATTTT.

This clone ranks as medium-sized. The rearrangement uses TRBV4-1 and TRBJ2-1, with a possible D match to TRBD2 (5 bases). V shed 4 bases and J shed 9 bases, with 16 bases lying between them. CDR3 length: 14 residues. Germline V gene sequence: CDR1 MGHRA, CDR2 YSYEKL. CDR3 protein: CASSRGLLGSEQFF. The DNA for the CDR3 is TGCGCCAGCAGCCGCGGACTCCTAGGTAGTGAGCAGTTCTTC.

This clone has a handful of counts. V and J are TRBV28 and TRBJ2-7, with a tentative D call TRBD1 (6 bases). The CDR3 has 12 residues. The germline V gene encodes CDR1 MDHEN and CDR2 SYDVKM. V was cut by 7 bases and J by 7 bases, with 14 bases left in between. CDR3 sequence: CASNTGSGEQYF. CDR3 sequence (DNA): TGTGCCAGCAACACAGGGTCGGGAGAGCAGTACTTC.

The chain couples TRBV27 to TRBJ2-3; D possibly corresponds to TRBD2 (6 bases). The V gene's germline CDR1 is MNHEY and CDR2 SMNVEV (reference sequence). The ends were cut back, 6 bases at V and 0 bases at J, with 13 bases in the middle. The CDR3 contains 15 residues. Written as DNA, the CDR3 is TGTGCCAGCAGGCCCATCCGGGGGAGCACAGATACGCAGTATTTT. Its protein is CASRPIRGSTDTQYF.

This clone was seen more than once but under ten times. The J gene is TRBJ2-1, the V gene TRBV7-2, with 7 bases identical to TRBD2. V gave up 1 base and J gave up 9 bases; unmatched junction bases: 6. This CDR3 contains 14 residues. Per the germline V gene, CDR1 is SGHTA and CDR2 is FQGNSA. In DNA form, the CDR3 reads TGTGCCAGCAGCTTAGGTACGGGGAGGGTTGAGCAGTTCTTC. Translation: CASSLGTGRVEQFF.

This chain links TRBV30 with TRBJ2-3, with D perhaps matching TRBD1 (5 bases). Per germline, CDR1 GTSNPN and CDR2 SVGIG (reference sequence). The CDR3 runs to 12 residues. Between the trimmed V and J ends, which lost 5 bases and 2 bases, there was a span of 8 bases. CDR3 amino acids: CAWAGSTDTQYF. The DNA for the CDR3 is TGTGCCTGGGCAGGGTCCACAGATACGCAGTATTTT.

This clone was found a few times. The CDR3: CASSWGQGGMNTEAFF. In nucleotides, the CDR3 is TGTGCCAGCAGCTGGGGACAGGGAGGCATGAACACTGAAGCTTTCTTT. The J gene is TRBJ1-1, the V gene TRBV5-6, with 9 nucleotides matching TRBD1. V shed 3 bases, J shed 0 bases, and the junction held 6 bases outside the gene matches. The germline V gene encodes CDR1 SGHDT and CDR2 YYEEEE. The CDR3 is 16 amino acids.

A note on this clone: Compared with germline, one end of the junction differs, possibly owing to a read error. This rearrangement joins TRBV7-4 to TRBJ2-3; D is uncertain. This CDR3 region has 14 residues. The germline V gene has CDR1 SGHVT and CDR2 SQSDAQ. The CDR3 DNA reads TGTGCCAGCAGTTTAGCCCCTAGCACAGATACGCAGTATTTT. It codes for CASSLAPSTDTQYF.

The rearrangement uses TRBV10-2 and TRBJ2-7; D might be TRBD2 (5 bases). Germline assignment: CDR1 WSHSY and CDR2 SAAADI. There are 12 residues in the CDR3. The V and J ends lost 7 bases and 6 bases respectively, with 13 bases between them. CDR3 protein: CASKREAGEQYF. CDR3 DNA sequence: TGCGCCAGCAAGAGGGAAGCAGGCGAGCAGTACTTC.

The chain has TRBV30 and TRBJ2-1; TRBD1 might be the D (5 bases). The CDR3 runs 14 residues. Germline V gives CDR1 GTSNPN, CDR2 SVGIG (reference sequence). V was pared by 5 bases and J by 7 bases, with 18 bases between. CDR3 residues: CAWVPLGPQNEQFF. The CDR3 DNA reads TGTGCCTGGGTCCCCCTGGGGCCCCAAAATGAGCAGTTCTTC. The full variable domain, with the rest looked up from reference TRBV30 and TRBJ2-1, is SQTIHQWPATLVQPVGSPLSLECTVEGTSNPNLYWYRQAAGRGLQLLFYSVGIGQISSEVPQNLSASRPQDRQFILSSKKLLLSDSGFYLCAWVPLGPQNEQFFGPGTRLTVL.

The rearrangement joins TRBV2 to TRBJ1-5; D perhaps matches TRBD1 (6 bases). In germline, CDR1 is SNHLY, CDR2 FYNNEI. The length of the CDR3 is 15 residues. The V and J ends lost 2 bases and 1 base respectively, with 9 bases between them. CDR3 DNA: TGTGCCAGCAGTGAAAGGCAGGGGAGCAATCAGCCCCAGCATTTT. Translated, it gives CASSERQGSNQPQHF.

The sample holds a few counts of this clone. The chain carries TRBV6-5 and TRBJ1-4; D gene uncertain. V was shortened by 8 bases and J by 2 bases, with 15 bases between the two germline ends. The germline V gene encodes CDR1 MNHEY and CDR2 SVGAGI. This CDR3 spans 15 amino acids. The CDR3 loop reads CASGLSLATNEKLFF. The CDR3 region has the DNA TGTGCCAGCGGTCTTAGTCTCGCGACTAATGAAAAACTGTTTTTT.

The rearrangement uses TRBV5-1 and TRBJ2-7; TRBD1 aligns across 11 bases. This CDR3 comprises 16 residues. Looked up from germline, CDR1 is SGHRS and CDR2 is YFSETQ. Trimming at V came to 2 bases and at J to 5 bases, leaving 9 bases not matched to a gene. CDR3 region: CASSLPSGTGGDEQYF. The CDR3 DNA reads TGCGCCAGCAGCTTACCCTCCGGGACAGGGGGTGACGAGCAGTACTTC. The whole variable domain, remainder taken from reference TRBV5-1 and TRBJ2-7, is KAGVTQTPRYLIKTRGQQVTLSCSPISGHRSVSWYQQTPGQGLQFLFEYFSETQRNKGNFPGRFSGRQFSNSRSEMNVSTLELGDSALYLCASSLPSGTGGDEQYFGPGTRLTVT.

This clone was detected a few times. The sample holds other DNA sequences that translate to the same CDR3. The chain recombines TRBV30 with TRBJ1-5, with 7 bases lining up with TRBD1. Per the germline V gene, CDR1 is GTSNPN and CDR2 is SVGIG (reference sequence). CDR3 size: 13 residues. Trimming at V came to 1 base and at J to 7 bases, leaving 4 bases not matched to a gene. The CDR3 DNA reads as TGTGCCTGGAGTGGACAGGGCGGACAGCCCCAGCATTTT. As protein: CAWSGQGGQPQHF.

This clone was observed a few times. The chain combines TRBV27 with TRBJ2-7, with 11 bases lining up with TRBD2. Germline CDR1 is MNHEY and CDR2 is SMNVEV (reference sequence). The CDR3 loop spans 15 amino acids. The junction had 6 bases not matched to a gene; V was cut back by 4 bases and J by 4 bases. The CDR3 spells CASSSTSGSPYEQYF. CDR3 in DNA: TGTGCCAGCAGTTCAACTAGCGGGAGTCCGTACGAGCAGTACTTC.